A selection of T cell receptor beta chains follows, all from one sample in a study of cytotoxic CD8 clonotypes in ibrutinib-treated CLL. Data came from immunoSEQ multiplex PCR; TCRdb stores just in-frame clones and leaves some out. The sample shows under 150,000 clones, approximately 80% of them seen only once. The source material was PBMCs, sampled after 36 months of ibrutinib treatment. All receptors come from a human donor with chronic lymphocytic leukemia. CDR3s include the opening cysteine and the closing phenylalanine or tryptophan. The D gene is left open where the match is weak. Size is stated for part of the rows, as once, few or many counts, or as a class when the clone is expanded.

DNA: TGCGCCAGCAGCTTGAGGGCCTACGAGCAGTACTTC; CDR3: CASSLRAYEQYF; J: TRBJ2-7; D: -; size: -; V: TRBV5-1
DNA: TGTGCCAGCAGTGAAGCGCTATTGACAGATACGCAGTATTTT; CDR3: CASSEALLTDTQYF; J: TRBJ2-3; D: -; size: -; V: TRBV2
DNA: TGTGCCAGCAGTCCGGGTCCTAAGGCTTTCTTT; CDR3: CASSPGPKAFF; J: TRBJ1-1; D: -; size: few; V: TRBV7-8
DNA: TGTGCCTGGAGCCTCTTTCCGGAAAAACTGTTTTTT; CDR3: CAWSLFPEKLFF; J: TRBJ1-4; D: -; size: -; V: TRBV30
DNA: TGTGCCAGCAGCCAACTAGCGAGTAATGAAAAACTGTTTTTT; CDR3: CASSQLASNEKLFF; J: TRBJ1-4; D: -; size: few; V: TRBV6-6
DNA: TGTGCCAGCTACACCTCACTTGGGCTAGCCCGGCTCACAGATACGCAGTATTTT; CDR3: CASYTSLGLARLTDTQYF; J: TRBJ2-3; D: -; size: -; V: TRBV28
DNA: TGTGCCAGTAGACCTCTAGCGGGGGCGCCAGATACGCAGTATTTT; CDR3: CASRPLAGAPDTQYF; J: TRBJ2-3; D: TRBD2; size: -; V: TRBV19
DNA: TGCAGCACGGGGGGAGGGGTGTATGGCTACACCTTC; CDR3: CSTGGGVYGYTF; J: TRBJ1-2; D: -; size: once; V: TRBV29-1
DNA: TGTGCCAGCAGCCAGGGAGCGGGACCCCCCTACGAGCAGTACTTC; CDR3: CASSQGAGPPYEQYF; J: TRBJ2-7; D: TRBD2; size: -; V: TRBV7-2
DNA: TGTGCCAGCTCACGGGACAGACATGAAAAACTGTTTTTT; CDR3: CASSRDRHEKLFF; J: TRBJ1-4; D: TRBD1; size: -; V: TRBV18
DNA: TGTGCCAGCAGCTCGAGGTGGGCGAGCAATCAGCCCCAGCATTTT; CDR3: CASSSRWASNQPQHF; J: TRBJ1-5; D: -; size: few; V: TRBV2
DNA: TGTGCCATCAGAGAGAACGGAGACAATCAGCCCCAGCATTTT; CDR3: CAIRENGDNQPQHF; J: TRBJ1-5; D: -; size: -; V: TRBV10-3
DNA: TGCGCCAGCAGCCAAGACGGACTAGCCTACGAGCAGTACTTC; CDR3: CASSQDGLAYEQYF; J: TRBJ2-7; D: TRBD2; size: few; V: TRBV4-1
DNA: TGTGCCACTGTTACCGGGGCTAATGAAAAACTGTTTTTT; CDR3: CATVTGANEKLFF; J: TRBJ1-4; D: -; size: once; V: TRBV28
DNA: TGTGCCAGTAGTTCACTGACAGATACCTACGAGCAGTACTTC; CDR3: CASSSLTDTYEQYF; J: TRBJ2-7; D: -; size: -; V: TRBV19
DNA: TGCGCCAGCAGCTTGTTAACAGGCGATGGCTACACCTTC; CDR3: CASSLLTGDGYTF; J: TRBJ1-2; D: -; size: -; V: TRBV5-1
DNA: TGTGCCAGCAAAGGGGGCCGTTCCTACAATGAGCAGTTCTTC; CDR3: CASKGGRSYNEQFF; J: TRBJ2-1; D: TRBD1; size: -; V: TRBV2
DNA: TGTGCCAGCAGCTTAGACCCCAACACTGAAGCTTTCTTT; CDR3: CASSLDPNTEAFF; J: TRBJ1-1; D: -; size: few; V: TRBV5-4
DNA: TGTGCCAGCAGCCCGACCTTAGGGCAGTTCTTC; CDR3: CASSPTLGQFF; J: TRBJ2-1; D: -; size: -; V: TRBV11-2
DNA: TGTGCCAGTATCACGGGTCCAGGTGGTGGGTATGGCTACACCTTC; CDR3: CASITGPGGGYGYTF; J: TRBJ1-2; D: -; size: -; V: TRBV19
DNA: TGTGCCAGCAGCCAGTCCCTTAGCGGGGGGGGACTCAATGAGCAGTTCTTC; CDR3: CASSQSLSGGGLNEQFF; J: TRBJ2-1; D: TRBD2; size: -; V: TRBV4-2
DNA: TGTGCCAGCAGCTTGATCTTCGGCAATCAGCCCCAGCATTTT; CDR3: CASSLIFGNQPQHF; J: TRBJ1-5; D: -; size: -; V: TRBV5-5
DNA: TGCGCCAGCAGCGTGGCAGGGGTGTACAATCAGCCCCAGCATTTT; CDR3: CASSVAGVYNQPQHF; J: TRBJ1-5; D: -; size: -; V: TRBV5-1
DNA: TGTGCCAGCAGTTTATCTGCAGGGAGCTCCTACAATGAGCAGTTCTTC; CDR3: CASSLSAGSSYNEQFF; J: TRBJ2-1; D: -; size: -; V: TRBV27
DNA: TGTGCCAGCAGCCAGATCATTCCCCCCTCCAATGAGCAGTTCTTC; CDR3: CASSQIIPPSNEQFF; J: TRBJ2-1; D: -; size: -; V: TRBV14
DNA: TGCGCCAGCAGCTTCTCTAGCGGGTATTACCAAGAGACCCAGTACTTC; CDR3: CASSFSSGYYQETQYF; J: TRBJ2-5; D: TRBD2; size: -; V: TRBV5-1
DNA: TGTGCCAGCAGTTTAGGGACAGGGGTGAGTGAGCAGTACTTC; CDR3: CASSLGTGVSEQYF; J: TRBJ2-7; D: TRBD1; size: -; V: TRBV28
DNA: TGTGCCAGCTCACCTACAGGGGTTTCACCCCTCCACTTT; CDR3: CASSPTGVSPLHF; J: TRBJ1-6; D: TRBD1; size: -; V: TRBV18
DNA: TGTGCCTGGAGTGTGGGGGGCAGCAATCAGCCCCAGCATTTT; CDR3: CAWSVGGSNQPQHF; J: TRBJ1-5; D: -; size: -; V: TRBV30
DNA: TGTGCCAGTAGTATAGAGAGCGGGACTCGTGCGGGCGGCTACACCTTC; CDR3: CASSIESGTRAGGYTF; J: TRBJ1-2; D: -; size: -; V: TRBV19
DNA: TGTGCCAGCAGTTACTCCGGGGGACTAGGGGCTTTCTTT; CDR3: CASSYSGGLGAFF; J: TRBJ1-1; D: -; size: once; V: TRBV6-5